The 29 T cell receptor beta chains below were found in one sample sequenced in a study of CD8 T cells in Susac syndrome. A quantity of about 0.5 to 1 ug RNA underwent reverse transcription using random hexamers. TCRdb itself ran the immunoSEQ multiplex PCR reads through MiXCR, one entry per CDR3 protein. This sample has around 130,000 distinct CDR3 sequences; about 90% occur once, and the top ten carry about 0.25%. Input material: CD8+ T cells from PBMCs. These receptors originate from a human donor with multiple sclerosis.

This sequence joins TRBV9 and TRBJ2-3; D is unresolved. The CDR3 is made up of 13 amino acids. Germline assignment: CDR1 SGDLS and CDR2 YYNGEE. With 3 bases removed from V and 3 bases from J, the gap between germline ends came to 8 bases. CDR3: CASSAVRTDTQYF. The CDR3 DNA is TGTGCCAGCAGCGCAGTAAGAACAGATACGCAGTATTTT.

The chain has TRBV3-1 and TRBJ2-7; 11 nucleotides match TRBD2. The length of the CDR3 is 16 residues. V trimming: 0 bases; J trimming: 0 bases; junction bases outside the gene matches: 1. Germline V gives CDR1 LGHDT, CDR2 YNNKEL (reference sequence). The CDR3 reads CASSQEGLAGSYEQYF. The CDR3, as DNA: TGTGCCAGCAGCCAAGAAGGACTAGCGGGCTCCTACGAGCAGTACTTC.

This chain links TRBV20-1 with TRBJ2-1; perhaps TRBD2 as D (5 bases). The CDR3 extends over 15 amino acids. Germline lookup yields CDR1 DFQATT and CDR2 SNEGSKA (reference sequence). V lost 4 bases and J lost 6, with 19 bases in between. CDR3 sequence reads: CSATAVILGGNEQFF. For the CDR3, the DNA is TGCAGTGCTACAGCGGTCATCCTAGGAGGCAATGAGCAGTTCTTC.

Only one count was recorded for this clonotype. The chain is built from TRBV18 and TRBJ2-7; perhaps TRBD1 as D (6 bases). Germline CDR1 is KGHSH and CDR2 is LQKENI. The CDR3 contains 19 residues. Trimming removed 1 base at V and 1 base at J, with 23 bases between. The CDR3 here is CASSPQLIPNPGHSYEQYF. The CDR3 DNA follows: TGTGCCAGCTCACCACAGCTTATTCCTAATCCGGGACATTCCTACGAGCAGTACTTC.

The rearrangement links TRBV7-9 to TRBJ2-3; TRBD1 might be the D (5 bases). The CDR3 consists of 14 residues. Germline assignment: CDR1 SEHNR and CDR2 FQNEAQ (reference sequence). The ends were cut back, 3 bases at V and 1 base at J, with 8 bases in the middle. The CDR3, as DNA: TGTGCCAGCAGCTTTGCACAGGGCACAGATACGCAGTATTTT. Amino acid sequence: CASSFAQGTDTQYF.

The table lists this clonotype with a count of one. The chain uses TRBV2 and TRBJ1-1, with D hard to call. The V and J ends lost 4 bases and 2 bases respectively, with 14 bases between them. The CDR3 covers 15 residues. Germline CDR1 is SNHLY and CDR2 is FYNNEI. The chain's CDR3 is CASSAHGEGNTEAFF. The CDR3 DNA reads as TGTGCCAGCAGTGCGCACGGGGAGGGCAACACTGAAGCTTTCTTT. The full variable domain, its missing parts supplied by reference TRBV2 and TRBJ1-1, is EPEVTQTPSHQVTQMGQEVILRCVPISNHLYFYWYRQILGQKVEFLVSFYNNEISEKSEIFDDQFSVERPDGSNFTLKIRSTKLEDSAMYFCASSAHGEGNTEAFFGQGTRLTVV.

The chain has TRBV5-1 and TRBJ2-1; 7 bases are shared with TRBD2. CDR3 length: 17 amino acids. Germline trimming cut 4 bases from V and 0 bases from J; bases unmatched to any gene: 10. CDR1 and CDR2 from the germline V gene are SGHRS and YFSETQ. Written as DNA, the CDR3 is TGCGCCAGCAGCCCTGGGGGGGTTACTAGCTCCTACAATGAGCAGTTCTTC. This gives the protein CASSPGGVTSSYNEQFF.

J is TRBJ2-6 and V is TRBV19; 12 bases align to TRBD1. Trimming took 4 bases from V and 2 from J; bases not matched to a gene: 3. Germline CDR1 and CDR2: LNHDA and SQIVND (reference sequence). The CDR3 is made up of 17 amino acids. The CDR3 sequence: CASSTGQGAPGANVLTF. In DNA, the CDR3 is TGTGCCAGTAGTACGGGACAGGGGGCGCCTGGGGCCAACGTCCTGACTTTC.

The V and J genes are TRBV19 and TRBJ2-4; TRBD2 matches 7 bases. Germline-derived CDR1 and CDR2 are LNHDA and SQIVND (reference sequence). Trimming removed 6 bases from V and 13 bases from J; junction bases left unmatched: 21. This CDR3 has 16 amino acids. The CDR3 DNA is TGTGCCAGTAGCCACGGTGTGGCTAGCGGACTCCCCGACCAGTACTTC. It codes for CASSHGVASGLPDQYF.

The V call is TRBV7-9, the J call TRBJ2-7, with 9 bases matching TRBD1. The length of the CDR3 is 15 residues. Trimming removed 5 bases from V and 2 bases from J; junction bases left unmatched: 7. Germline V gives CDR1 SEHNR, CDR2 FQNEAQ (reference sequence). The CDR3 sequence is CASSLPWTGAYEQYF. The CDR3 bases are TGTGCCAGCAGCCTACCCTGGACAGGGGCCTACGAGCAGTACTTC.

This chain links TRBV7-9 with TRBJ1-2, with unresolved D. CDR3 length equals 15 residues. Trimming left V 1 base short and J 3 bases short, with 12 bases between. Germline values: CDR1 SEHNR, CDR2 FQNEAQ (reference sequence). CDR3 in amino acids: CASSLVGRPDYGYTF. In nucleotides, the CDR3 is TGTGCCAGCAGCTTAGTTGGCAGGCCGGACTATGGCTACACCTTC.

This chain uses TRBV15 with TRBJ2-2; 9 positions match TRBD2. The CDR3 contains 19 residues. Germline V lookup: CDR1 LNHNV, CDR2 YYDKDF (reference sequence). V gave up 5 bases and J gave up 7 bases; unmatched junction bases: 20. CDR3 amino acids: CATSGVSHNSGSFYGELFF. The CDR3 bases are TGTGCCACCAGCGGGGTGTCTCATAATAGCGGGAGTTTCTACGGGGAGCTGTTTTTT. The full variable domain, its missing parts supplied by reference TRBV15 and TRBJ2-2, is DAMVIQNPRYQVTQFGKPVTLSCSQTLNHNVMYWYQQKSSQAPKLLFHYYDKDFNNEADTPDNFQSRRPNTSFCFLDIRSPGLGDTAMYLCATSGVSHNSGSFYGELFFGEGSRLTVL.

The CDR3 sequence: CASSLGVDGEQFF. The CDR3 coding sequence is TGTGCCAGCAGCCTAGGGGTGGATGGTGAGCAGTTCTTC. The chain employs TRBV6-5 and TRBJ2-1, with a possible D match to TRBD1 (5 bases). CDR3 length: 13 amino acids. Germline assignment: CDR1 MNHEY and CDR2 SVGAGI. Between the trimmed V and J ends, which lost 6 bases and 9 bases, there was a span of 15 bases.

There are a few counts of this clonotype. V gene TRBV19 combines with J gene TRBJ2-2, with D unclear. Trimming cost V 5 bases and J 5 bases, with 6 bases left between them. The CDR3 contains 12 residues. CDR1 is LNHDA and CDR2 is SQIVND in the germline V gene (reference sequence). CDR3 amino acids: CASSPQTGELFF. As DNA, the CDR3 is TGTGCCAGTAGTCCACAGACCGGGGAGCTGTTTTTT. The full variable domain, in which reference TRBV19 and TRBJ2-2 provide the parts outside the CDR3, is DGGITQSPKYLFRKEGQNVTLSCEQNLNHDAMYWYRQDPGQGLRLIYYSQIVNDFQKGDIAEGYSVSREKKESFPLTVTSAQKNPTAFYLCASSPQTGELFFGEGSRLTVL.

J is TRBJ2-3 and V is TRBV30; 7 bases are a match to TRBD2. V was clipped by 4 bases and J by 0 bases; unmatched bases: 4. The CDR3 totals 14 residues. CDR1 GTSNPN and CDR2 SVGIG come from the germline V gene (reference sequence). The CDR3 loop is CAWNLAVSTDTQYF. CDR3 DNA sequence: TGTGCCTGGAATCTAGCGGTGAGCACAGATACGCAGTATTTT.

The chain has TRBV29-1 and TRBJ1-2; D gene uncertain. The CDR3 contains 11 residues. Germline CDR1 is SQVTM and CDR2 is ANQGSEA. Trimming took off 5 bases at V and 4 bases at J, with 8 bases between the two ends. Here the CDR3 reads CSVTAGYGYTF. CDR3 coding DNA: TGCAGCGTTACCGCGGGCTATGGCTACACCTTC. The full variable domain, with the rest looked up from reference TRBV29-1 and TRBJ1-2, is SAVISQKPSRDICQRGTSLTIQCQVDSQVTMMFWYRQQPGQSLTLIATANQGSEATYESGFVIDKFPISRPNLTFSTLTVSNMSPEDSSIYLCSVTAGYGYTFGSGTRLTVV.

The chain is built from TRBV5-1 and TRBJ2-1; D is possibly TRBD2 (6 bases). The CDR3 runs 15 residues. CDR1 SGHRS and CDR2 YFSETQ come from the germline V gene. The ends were cut back, 1 base at V and 5 bases at J, with 13 bases in the middle. The CDR3 sequence is CASSLYGTGHNEQFF. The CDR3 nucleotides are TGCGCCAGCAGCTTGTACGGGACTGGTCACAATGAGCAGTTCTTC. The whole variable domain, remainder taken from reference TRBV5-1 and TRBJ2-1, is KAGVTQTPRYLIKTRGQQVTLSCSPISGHRSVSWYQQTPGQGLQFLFEYFSETQRNKGNFPGRFSGRQFSNSRSEMNVSTLELGDSALYLCASSLYGTGHNEQFFGPGTRLTVL.

The chain couples TRBV27 to TRBJ2-1, with TRBD2 identical over 12 bases. Germline values: CDR1 MNHEY, CDR2 SMNVEV (reference sequence). This CDR3 is 16 amino acids long. J gave up 9 bases and V 4 bases, and 10 bases lay outside the gene matches. CDR3 bases: TGTGCCAGCAGTTCGGTACGGCTAGCGGGAGGGGGTGAGCAGTTCTTC. It specifies CASSSVRLAGGGEQFF.

The chain combines TRBV12-5 with TRBJ2-3; D is perhaps TRBD1 (5 bases). Germline V gives CDR1 LGHNT, CDR2 FRNRAP. The V end lost 9 bases, the J end lost 1 base, and 17 bases lay between the germline ends. The CDR3 runs 15 residues. CDR3 sequence: CASVRVSYGTDTQYF. CDR3 DNA: TGTGCTAGCGTCAGGGTCTCCTACGGCACAGATACGCAGTATTTT.

This chain joins TRBV12-3 or TRBV12-4 and TRBJ1-5; D is perhaps TRBD1 (5 bases). Deletions cut 3 bases from V and 5 bases from J, with 11 bases between. The CDR3 spans 14 residues. CDR3 coding DNA: TGTGCCAGCAGTTTGTGGGGGAGGGATCAGCCCCAGCATTTT. Protein product: CASSLWGRDQPQHF.

V and J are TRBV3-1 and TRBJ1-1; 7 nucleotides match TRBD1. Germline CDR1 is LGHDT and CDR2 is YNNKEL (reference sequence). CDR3 length: 16 residues. J was trimmed by 10 bases and V by 0 bases; bases with no gene match: 14. The CDR3 DNA is TGTGCCAGCAGCCAAGACCGGGGGACAGCTCTCAGCCGAGCTTTCTTT. This encodes CASSQDRGTALSRAFF.

The rearrangement links TRBV30 to TRBJ1-1; D possibly corresponds to TRBD1 (5 bases). Germline CDR1 reads GTSNPN; CDR2 reads SVGIG (reference sequence). The CDR3 is 13 amino acids. Trimming pared 0 bases from V and 5 bases from J, leaving 10 bases between. The CDR3 DNA reads as TGTGCCTGGAGTGTACTTAGGGGAACTGAAGCTTTCTTT. Its protein product is CAWSVLRGTEAFF.

This clonotype was counted between two and nine times. The chain couples TRBV29-1 to TRBJ2-7; TRBD2 is a possible D gene (6 bases). V lost 6 bases and J 6 bases, leaving 15 bases between the germline ends. This CDR3 has 12 residues. CDR1 is SQVTM and CDR2 is ANQGSEA in the germline V gene. CDR3 protein: CSVGPGRTEQYF. The CDR3 nucleotides read TGCAGCGTCGGCCCCGGGAGAACCGAGCAGTACTTC.

The table lists this clonotype with a count of one. The V call is TRBV5-6, the J call TRBJ2-2; D is possibly TRBD1 (6 bases). Germline CDR1 and CDR2: SGHDT and YYEEEE. V lost 7 bases and J 2 bases, leaving 12 bases between the germline ends. This CDR3 has 14 amino acids. The CDR3 DNA follows: TGTGCCAGCTCCCCAGGGGACAACACCGGGGAGCTGTTTTTT. Residues: CASSPGDNTGELFF.

The chain joins TRBV27 to TRBJ1-1; D call uncertain. Germline V gene data show CDR1 as MNHEY and CDR2 as SMNVEV (reference sequence). This CDR3 has 14 amino acids. The V end was cut by 0 bases, the J end by 0 bases, with 5 bases between. The CDR3 here is CASSLSAMNTEAFF. CDR3 DNA sequence: TGTGCCAGCAGTTTATCAGCGATGAACACTGAAGCTTTCTTT.

V and J are TRBV2 and TRBJ2-2; 11 bases are shared with TRBD2. Trimming removed 4 bases from V and 0 bases from J; junction bases left unmatched: 4. CDR3 length: 17 amino acids. CDR1 SNHLY and CDR2 FYNNEI come from the germline V gene. The CDR3 protein is CASSAPGLAANTGELFF. CDR3 DNA: TGTGCCAGCAGTGCCCCGGGACTAGCGGCGAACACCGGGGAGCTGTTTTTT.

The chain is built from TRBV12-3 or TRBV12-4 and TRBJ2-1; D is uncertain. The ends were cut back, 3 bases at V and 6 bases at J, with 12 bases in the middle. The CDR3 extends over 14 amino acids. The CDR3 sequence: CASSFGWDGNEQFF. In nucleotides, the CDR3 is TGTGCCAGCAGTTTCGGGTGGGATGGCAATGAGCAGTTCTTC.

This chain connects TRBV19 to TRBJ2-5, with D possibly matching TRBD1 (6 bases). This CDR3 has 13 residues. Trimming took 3 bases from V and 3 from J, leaving 8 bases between them. From germline, CDR1 is LNHDA and CDR2 SQIVND (reference sequence). This CDR3 is CASSMGHEETQYF. DNA of the CDR3: TGTGCCAGTAGTATGGGACATGAAGAGACCCAGTACTTC.

This chain connects TRBV30 to TRBJ1-5; D is unclear. The CDR3 consists of 13 residues. Trimming left V 0 bases short and J 7 bases short, with 10 bases between. From germline, CDR1 is GTSNPN and CDR2 SVGIG (reference sequence). CDR3 bases: TGTGCCTGGAGTGTCAGCGGGGTCCAGCCCCAGCATTTT. Residues: CAWSVSGVQPQHF.